This T cell receptor beta chain was documented in a study of blood T cell repertoires in COVID-19. At the level of the study: PBMCs, B-cell-depleted T cells, or T cells provided the cDNA or gDNA that made up the material.

Authors' data handling: Reference gene primers were amplified, and this amplification served to estimate nucleated cell counts. Repertoires were generated with immunoSEQ multiplex PCR, while TCRdb's copy carries only in-frame clones and drops some. V and J calls and clone size are copied from that table; D and trimming were computed from the DNA. In the table there are 150,000 to 200,000 clones, roughly 80% of which are singletons. V lost 3 bases, J lost 0 bases, and 5 bases lay in between. Germline V gene lookup returns CDR1 KGHSH and CDR2 LQKENI. The CDR3 runs 14 residues. The material sequenced was peripheral blood. The sequence came from a man in his 60s with active or convalescent COVID-19. The chain links TRBV18 to TRBJ1-4, with D unresolved. CDR3: CASSPESTNEKLFF. In DNA, the CDR3 is TGTGCCAGCTCACCTGAGTCAACTAATGAAAAACTGTTTTTT.